This TCR beta chain stems from a study of memory CD4+ T cells and cytomegalovirus serostatus. Whole-study findings and limits: Of around 160 reported CMV TCRbeta sequences, some 70 were found in memory CD4+ repertoires.

In regard to this clone: Its specificity is not known.

This CDR3 spans 13 amino acids. V was pared by 5 bases and J by 12 bases, with 17 bases between. The germline V gene has CDR1 SEHNR and CDR2 FQNEAQ (reference sequence). Profiled with immunoSEQ multiplex PCR; TCRdb holds only in-frame clones, not every one. The sample shows about 40,000 clones, 70% to 80% of them seen only once. The sort gate was single viable CD3+CD4+CD8-CD45RO+ cells for memory CD4+ T cells. The chain has TRBV7-9 and TRBJ1-3; tentative D call: TRBD1 (6 bases). This clonotype was sampled from an adult in good health and CMV-seronegative. Sequenced material: memory CD4+ T cells from blood. The chain's CDR3 is CASSRGQAQGIYF. The CDR3 DNA follows: TGTGCCAGCAGCCGGGGGCAGGCGCAGGGCATATATTTT.